Reported below is one TCR beta chain. The germline CDR1 and CDR2 sequences are LNHNV and YYDKDF (reference sequence). The CDR3 runs to 16 residues. The V and J ends lost 5 bases and 0 bases, in that order; junction bases with no gene match: 7. The sample originates from a study of blood T cell repertoires in COVID-19. In the authors' methods: Amplification of reference gene primers provided the estimated nucleated cell counts. The repertoire was sequenced with immunoSEQ multiplex PCR; TCRdb's copy has only in-frame clones and lacks some. V, J and clone size reflect that table, while D and trimming were determined from the DNA. Among 150,000 to 190,000 clones listed, over 60% were seen once.

The TCR was taken from an elderly woman with acute or convalescent COVID-19. V gene TRBV15 combines with J gene TRBJ1-3; 7 bases match TRBD1. Sequencing used peripheral blood. CDR3 sequence reads: CATSADRQSSGNTIYF. CDR3 nucleotide sequence: TGTGCCACCAGCGCGGACAGGCAATCCTCTGGAAACACCATATATTTT. The full variable domain, in which reference TRBV15 and TRBJ1-3 provide the parts outside the CDR3, is DAMVIQNPRYQVTQFGKPVTLSCSQTLNHNVMYWYQQKSSQAPKLLFHYYDKDFNNEADTPDNFQSRRPNTSFCFLDIRSPGLGDTAMYLCATSADRQSSGNTIYFGEGSWLTVV.